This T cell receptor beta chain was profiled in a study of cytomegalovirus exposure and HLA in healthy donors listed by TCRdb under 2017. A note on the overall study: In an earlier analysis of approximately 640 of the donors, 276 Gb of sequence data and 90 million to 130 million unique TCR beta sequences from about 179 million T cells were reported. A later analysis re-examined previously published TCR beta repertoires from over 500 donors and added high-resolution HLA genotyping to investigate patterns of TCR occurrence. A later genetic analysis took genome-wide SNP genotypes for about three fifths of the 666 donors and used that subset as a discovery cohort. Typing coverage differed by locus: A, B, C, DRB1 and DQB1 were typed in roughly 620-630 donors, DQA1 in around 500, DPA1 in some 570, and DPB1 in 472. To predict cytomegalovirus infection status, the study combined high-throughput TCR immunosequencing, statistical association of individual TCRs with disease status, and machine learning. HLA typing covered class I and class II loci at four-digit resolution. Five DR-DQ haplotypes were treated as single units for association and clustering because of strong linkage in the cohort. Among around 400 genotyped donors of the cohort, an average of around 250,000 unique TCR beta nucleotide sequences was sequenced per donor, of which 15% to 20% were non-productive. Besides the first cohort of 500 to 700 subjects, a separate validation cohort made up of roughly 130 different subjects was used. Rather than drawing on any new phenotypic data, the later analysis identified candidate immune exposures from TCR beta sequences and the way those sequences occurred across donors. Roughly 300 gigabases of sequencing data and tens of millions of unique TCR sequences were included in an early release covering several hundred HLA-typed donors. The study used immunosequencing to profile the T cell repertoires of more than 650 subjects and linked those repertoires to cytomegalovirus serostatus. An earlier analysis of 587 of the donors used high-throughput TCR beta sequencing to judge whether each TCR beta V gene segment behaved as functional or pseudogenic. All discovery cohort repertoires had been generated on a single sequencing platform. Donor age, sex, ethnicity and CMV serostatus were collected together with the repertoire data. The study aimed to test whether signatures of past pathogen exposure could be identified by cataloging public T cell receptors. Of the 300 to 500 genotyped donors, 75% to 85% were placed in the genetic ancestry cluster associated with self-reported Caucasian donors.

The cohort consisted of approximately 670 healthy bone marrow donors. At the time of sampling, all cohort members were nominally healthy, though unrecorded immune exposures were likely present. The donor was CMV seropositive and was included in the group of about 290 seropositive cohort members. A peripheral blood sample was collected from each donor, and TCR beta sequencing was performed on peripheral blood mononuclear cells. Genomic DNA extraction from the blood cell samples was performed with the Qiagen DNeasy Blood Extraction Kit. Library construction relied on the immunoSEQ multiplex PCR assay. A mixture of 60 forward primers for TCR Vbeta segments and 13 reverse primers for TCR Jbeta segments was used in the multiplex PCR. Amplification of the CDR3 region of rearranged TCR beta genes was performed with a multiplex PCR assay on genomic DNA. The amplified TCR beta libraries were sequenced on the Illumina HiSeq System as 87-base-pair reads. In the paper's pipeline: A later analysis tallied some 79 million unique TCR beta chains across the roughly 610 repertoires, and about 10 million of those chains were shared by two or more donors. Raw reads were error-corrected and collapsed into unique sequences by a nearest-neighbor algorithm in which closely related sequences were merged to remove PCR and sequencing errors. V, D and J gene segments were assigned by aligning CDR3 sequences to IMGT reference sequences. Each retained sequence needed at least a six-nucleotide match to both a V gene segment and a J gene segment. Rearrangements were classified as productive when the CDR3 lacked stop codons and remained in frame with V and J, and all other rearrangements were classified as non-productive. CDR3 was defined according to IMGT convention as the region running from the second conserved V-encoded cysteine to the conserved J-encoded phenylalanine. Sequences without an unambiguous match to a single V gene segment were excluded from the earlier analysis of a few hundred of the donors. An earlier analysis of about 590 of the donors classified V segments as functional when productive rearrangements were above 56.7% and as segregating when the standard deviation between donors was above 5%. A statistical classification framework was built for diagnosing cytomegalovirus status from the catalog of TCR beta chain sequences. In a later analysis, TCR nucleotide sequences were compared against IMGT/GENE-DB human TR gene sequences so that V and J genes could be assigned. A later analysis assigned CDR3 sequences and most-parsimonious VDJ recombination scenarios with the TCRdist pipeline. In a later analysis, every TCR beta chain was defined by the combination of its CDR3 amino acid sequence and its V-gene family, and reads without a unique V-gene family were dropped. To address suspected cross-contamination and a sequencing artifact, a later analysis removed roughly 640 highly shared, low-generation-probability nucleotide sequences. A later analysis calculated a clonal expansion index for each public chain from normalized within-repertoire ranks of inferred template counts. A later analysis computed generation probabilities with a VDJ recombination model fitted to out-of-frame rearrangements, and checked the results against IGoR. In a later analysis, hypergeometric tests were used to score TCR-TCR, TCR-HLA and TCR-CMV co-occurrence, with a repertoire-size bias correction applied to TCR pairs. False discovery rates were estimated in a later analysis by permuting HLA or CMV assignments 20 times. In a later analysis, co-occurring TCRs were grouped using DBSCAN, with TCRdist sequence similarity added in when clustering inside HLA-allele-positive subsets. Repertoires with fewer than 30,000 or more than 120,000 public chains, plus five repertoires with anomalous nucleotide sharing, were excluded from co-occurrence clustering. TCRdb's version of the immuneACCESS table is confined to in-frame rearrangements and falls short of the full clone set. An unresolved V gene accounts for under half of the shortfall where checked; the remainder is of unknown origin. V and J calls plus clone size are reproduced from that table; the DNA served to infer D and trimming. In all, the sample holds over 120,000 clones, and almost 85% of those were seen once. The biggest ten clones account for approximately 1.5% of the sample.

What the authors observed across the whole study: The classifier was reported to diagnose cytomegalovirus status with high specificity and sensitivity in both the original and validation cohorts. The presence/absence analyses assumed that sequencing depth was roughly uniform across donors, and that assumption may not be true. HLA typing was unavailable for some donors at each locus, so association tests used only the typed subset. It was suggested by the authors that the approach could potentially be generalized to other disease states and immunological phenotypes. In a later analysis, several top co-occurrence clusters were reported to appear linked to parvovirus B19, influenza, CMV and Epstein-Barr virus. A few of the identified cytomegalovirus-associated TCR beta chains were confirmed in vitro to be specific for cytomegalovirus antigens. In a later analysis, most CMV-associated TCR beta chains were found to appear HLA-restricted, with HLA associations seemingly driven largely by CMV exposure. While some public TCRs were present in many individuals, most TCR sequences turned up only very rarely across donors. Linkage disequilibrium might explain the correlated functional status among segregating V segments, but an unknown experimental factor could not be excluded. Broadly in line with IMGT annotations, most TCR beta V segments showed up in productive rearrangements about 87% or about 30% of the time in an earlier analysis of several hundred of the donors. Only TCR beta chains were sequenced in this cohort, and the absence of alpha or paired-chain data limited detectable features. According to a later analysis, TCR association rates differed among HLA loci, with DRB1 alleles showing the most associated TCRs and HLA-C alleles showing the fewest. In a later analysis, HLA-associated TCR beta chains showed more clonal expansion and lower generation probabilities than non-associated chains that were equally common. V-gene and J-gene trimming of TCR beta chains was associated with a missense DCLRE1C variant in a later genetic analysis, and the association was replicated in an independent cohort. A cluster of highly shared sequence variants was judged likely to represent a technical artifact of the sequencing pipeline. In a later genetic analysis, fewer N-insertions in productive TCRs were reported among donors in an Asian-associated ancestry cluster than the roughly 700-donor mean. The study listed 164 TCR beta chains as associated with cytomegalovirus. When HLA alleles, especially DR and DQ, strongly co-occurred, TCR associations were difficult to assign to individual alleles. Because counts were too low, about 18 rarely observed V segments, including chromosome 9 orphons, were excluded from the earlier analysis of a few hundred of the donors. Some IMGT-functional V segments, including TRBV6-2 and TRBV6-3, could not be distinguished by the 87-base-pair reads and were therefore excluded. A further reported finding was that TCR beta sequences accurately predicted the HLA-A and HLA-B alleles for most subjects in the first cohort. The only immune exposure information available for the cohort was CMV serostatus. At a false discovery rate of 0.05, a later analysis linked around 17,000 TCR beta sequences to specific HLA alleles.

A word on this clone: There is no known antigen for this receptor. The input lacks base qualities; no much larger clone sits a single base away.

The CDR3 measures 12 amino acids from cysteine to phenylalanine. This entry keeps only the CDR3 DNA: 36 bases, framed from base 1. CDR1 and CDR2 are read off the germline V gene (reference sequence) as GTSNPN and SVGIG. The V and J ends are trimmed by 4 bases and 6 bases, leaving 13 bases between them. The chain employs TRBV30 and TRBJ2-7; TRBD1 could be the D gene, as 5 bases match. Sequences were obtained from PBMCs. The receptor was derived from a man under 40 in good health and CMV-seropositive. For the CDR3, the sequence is CAWNQGVGEQYF. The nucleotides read TGTGCCTGGAATCAGGGCGTCGGCGAGCAGTACTTC.